This TCR beta chain was found in a study of cytomegalovirus exposure and HLA in healthy donors. This clone was recorded a few times. Its matching antigen is unknown. One junction end does not reproduce the germline sequence, and a read error may be involved. The PCR ran on 60 Vbeta and 13 Jbeta primers. Profiled with immunoSEQ multiplex PCR; TCRdb holds only in-frame clones, not every one. The table lists under 200,000 clones, around 79% of them singletons, with roughly 0.5% in the top ten. The CDR3 runs to 14 residues. Germline values: CDR1 MNHNS, CDR2 SASEGT. Study observations and caveats: Certain indistinguishable V segments, among them TRBV6-2 and TRBV6-3, were excluded. Among immune exposure information, only CMV serostatus was available.

The sequence came from a woman in her forties or fifties in good health and CMV-seronegative. This rearrangement joins TRBV6-1 to TRBJ2-7, with 7 bases matching TRBD1. The sample consisted of PBMCs. The CDR3, as DNA: TGTGCCAGCAGTGAAACCTCGGGACAGCTTAAAGACGTATTC. Translating gives CASSETSGQLKDVF.